The present T cell receptor (beta chain) was sequenced within a study of cytomegalovirus exposure and HLA in healthy donors. Study overall: Of the donors genotyped, about 410 in all, 75% to 90% fell in the Caucasian-associated ancestry cluster.

CDR3 length: 14 residues. Germline V gene lookup returns CDR1 MNHNY and CDR2 SVGAGI (reference sequence). Trimming took 7 bases from V and 4 from J, leaving 16 bases between them. With regard to this clone: Antigen specificity is unknown.

General study points: A later analysis reportedly identified an Asian-associated ancestry cluster as carrying fewer N-insertions than the roughly 670-donor mean. Most of the TCR beta V segments (in an earlier analysis) were productive either about 87% or about 30% of the time.

PCR was performed using 60 Vbeta and 13 Jbeta primers. Assay: immunoSEQ multiplex PCR; the TCRdb copy retains only in-frame clones and omits some. The data contain 150,000 to 200,000 clones, roughly 80% of them singletons. The V gene is TRBV6-6, the J gene TRBJ1-2, with a tentative D call TRBD1 (5 bases). Sequencing was performed on PBMCs. The clonotype comes from a woman younger than 45 in good health and CMV-seropositive. CDR3 loop: CASTQRKGPYGYTF. As DNA, the CDR3 is TGTGCCAGCACCCAACGTAAGGGGCCCTATGGCTACACCTTC.